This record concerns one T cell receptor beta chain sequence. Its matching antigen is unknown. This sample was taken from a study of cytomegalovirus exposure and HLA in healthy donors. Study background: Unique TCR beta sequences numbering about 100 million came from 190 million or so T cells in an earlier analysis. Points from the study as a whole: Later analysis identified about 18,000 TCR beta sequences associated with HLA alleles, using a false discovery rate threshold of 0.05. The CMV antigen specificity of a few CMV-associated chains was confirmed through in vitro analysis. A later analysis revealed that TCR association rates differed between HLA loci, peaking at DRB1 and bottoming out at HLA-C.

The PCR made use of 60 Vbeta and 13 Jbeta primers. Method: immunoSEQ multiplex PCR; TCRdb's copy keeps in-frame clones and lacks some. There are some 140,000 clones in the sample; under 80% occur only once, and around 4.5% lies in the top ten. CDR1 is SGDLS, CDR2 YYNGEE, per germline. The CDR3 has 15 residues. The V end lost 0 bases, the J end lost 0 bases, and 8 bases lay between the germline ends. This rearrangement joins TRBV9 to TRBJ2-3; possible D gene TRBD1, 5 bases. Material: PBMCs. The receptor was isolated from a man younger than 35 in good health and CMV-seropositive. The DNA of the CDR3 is TGTGCCAGCAGCGTAGGACAGTTTAGCACAGATACGCAGTATTTT. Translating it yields CASSVGQFSTDTQYF.